This T cell receptor (beta chain) derives from a study of OX40 agonist ivuxolimab in advanced cancers. As for the study more broadly: The costimulatory receptor OX40 (CD134) was targeted by ivuxolimab, a fully human IgG2 agonistic monoclonal antibody. Intravenous ivuxolimab was administered to patients every 2 weeks at six dose levels: 0.01, 0.1, 0.3, 1.5, 3 and 10 mg/kg. Among the approximately 54 dose-escalation patients, 19 had hepatocellular carcinoma, 15 melanoma, 9 renal cell carcinoma and 9 head and neck cancer. The dose-escalation cohort was roughly 87% male with a mean age of approximately 60 years, ranging from roughly 20 to 80. Patients were allowed to have had prior anti-PD-1, anti-PD-L1 or anti-CTLA-4 therapy, and 40% of the dose-escalation patients had been treated with checkpoint inhibitors. Three dose-escalation patients achieved partial responses, one with hepatocellular carcinoma and two with cutaneous melanoma. Peripheral TCRbeta sequencing aimed to test whether ivuxolimab altered TCR sequence diversity and caused clonal T-cell expansion. The paper describes the monotherapy dose-escalation part (N ≈ 52 patients) of the phase I trial of ivuxolimab. The full study reports these points: Low levels of normalized T-cell clonal expansion were also seen in some patients who did not respond. After ivuxolimab, more expanded clones were found on average in CD8+ T cells than in CD4+ T cells. Antigen specificity was not determined for the clonally expanded peripheral T cells. At doses of 0.1 to 3.0 mg/kg, clonal expansion of both CD4+ and CD8+ blood T cells was observed from baseline to week 6. In the 0.1-3.0 mg/kg groups, partial responders had among the lowest normalized peripheral clonal expansion, particularly in CD8+ T cells.

Genomic DNA was extracted from sorted cells for sequencing of the TCRbeta CDR3 region. TCRbeta CDR3 regions were sequenced using the immunoSEQ Assay. The table comes from immuneACCESS by way of TCRdb, which keeps in-frame sequences with V and J called. Part of the clones is missing from these tables; in studies checked, under half for an unresolved V gene and the rest for unknown reasons. A total of approximately 75,000 clones appear in this sample, roughly 78% of them only once. The ten largest clonotypes hold 5% to 6% of the sample. Germline trimming: 3 bases from V, 3 bases from J; junction bases outside gene matches: 2. The CDR3 spans 16 residues, from the cysteine through the phenylalanine. Just the 48-base CDR3 DNA is kept, in frame starting at base 1. Looking up the germline V gene (reference sequence) yields CDR1 LNHDA and CDR2 SQIVND. Comments on this clone: Its specific antigen is unknown. No base quality information exists; no much larger clone differs at one position.

The trial excluded patients who had a history of autoimmune disease or were on systemic immunosuppression. Peripheral blood for TCR sequencing was drawn from every dose cohort at baseline, at cycle 4 day 1 and at cycle 7 day 1. Samples came from an open-label, multicenter, first-in-human phase I dose-escalation trial of ivuxolimab. Adults with locally advanced or metastatic melanoma, renal cell, hepatocellular, or head and neck squamous cell carcinoma were enrolled in the trial. CD4+ and CD8+ T cells were sorted separately from peripheral blood before TCR sequencing. The rearrangement joined TRBV19 to TRBJ2-3; 14 middle bases align to TRBD2. The sample in question was CD4+ or CD8+ T cells sorted from blood, obtained in a trial of the OX40 agonist ivuxolimab. This TCR derives from an adult with an advanced solid tumor such as melanoma, head and neck, liver or kidney cancer. The nucleotide sequence reads TGTGCCAGTAGTATTCGGACTAGCGGGGGGACAGATACGCAGTATTTT. Its protein product is CASSIRTSGGTDTQYF.